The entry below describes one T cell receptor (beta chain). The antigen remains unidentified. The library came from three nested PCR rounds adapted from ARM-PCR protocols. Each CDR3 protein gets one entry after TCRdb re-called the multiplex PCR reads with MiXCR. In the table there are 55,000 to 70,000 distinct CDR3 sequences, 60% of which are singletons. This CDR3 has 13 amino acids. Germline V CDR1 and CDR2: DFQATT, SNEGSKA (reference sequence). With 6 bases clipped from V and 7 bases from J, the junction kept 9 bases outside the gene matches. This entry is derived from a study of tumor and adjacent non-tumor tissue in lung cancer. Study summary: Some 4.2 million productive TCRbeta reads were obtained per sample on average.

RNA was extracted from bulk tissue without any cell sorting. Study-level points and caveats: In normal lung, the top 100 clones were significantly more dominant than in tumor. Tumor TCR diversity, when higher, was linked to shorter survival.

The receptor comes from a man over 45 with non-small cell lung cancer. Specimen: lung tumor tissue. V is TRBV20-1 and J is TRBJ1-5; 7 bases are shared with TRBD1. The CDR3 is CSALTGWGQPQHF. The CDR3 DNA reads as TGCAGTGCCCTGACAGGGTGGGGCCAGCCCCAGCATTTT.